This is a list of T cell receptor beta chains from one sample in a study. Each CDR3 protein is one row after TCRdb ran MiXCR on the 5' RACE reads. The data contain about 47,000 distinct CDR3 sequences, 25% to 30% of them singletons. Material for sequencing was naive CD4+ T cells sorted from blood. All receptors come from a female donor with breast cancer. Each CDR3 is given without its conserved first and last residue. Each record gives: V gene, J gene, D gene, CDR3 protein. The D gene is left open where the match is weak.

TRBV5-1,TRBJ1-1,TRBD1,ASSRGQGYTEAF
TRBV6-5,TRBJ1-6,TRBD1,ASSLGRGNSPLH
TRBV4-1,TRBJ2-7,NA,ASSQGGLGTGNYEQY
TRBV30,TRBJ1-5,TRBD1,AWSAWDRVSGQPQH
TRBV20-1,TRBJ1-1,TRBD1,SARLQGDTEAF
TRBV12-3/TRBV12-4,TRBJ1-1,NA,ASRVSYTEAF
TRBV25-1,TRBJ2-1,NA,ASSESTGSGRSGYNEQF
TRBV6-5,TRBJ2-7,NA,ASSYSRRTLTYEQY
TRBV5-1,TRBJ2-5,TRBD2,ASSQTSGRGKTQY
TRBV10-3,TRBJ1-2,NA,AISAPGTLSDYGYT
TRBV28,TRBJ2-7,NA,ASRDAAYEQY
TRBV29-1,TRBJ1-1,TRBD1,SVATGVNTEAF
TRBV20-1,TRBJ2-7,NA,SARTPGAKDEQY
TRBV20-1,TRBJ2-5,NA,SASSGQRETQY
TRBV4-2,TRBJ2-2,TRBD2,ASSQASRAGGELF
TRBV20-1,TRBJ2-1,NA,SASSIGRWGSYNEQF
TRBV20-1,TRBJ2-7,NA,SAPADGSEQY
TRBV6-5,TRBJ2-1,NA,ARAAVRGARLNEQF
TRBV6-1,TRBJ1-1,NA,ASTKQGNTEAF
TRBV6-5,TRBJ1-1,NA,ASGHRPGRPNTEAF
TRBV6-2/TRBV6-3,TRBJ1-3,NA,ASSLPDSFSGNTIY
TRBV28,TRBJ2-1,NA,ASSLTSIYSYNEQF
TRBV7-8,TRBJ2-1,NA,ASSSRGLLQF
TRBV12-3/TRBV12-4,TRBJ1-2,NA,ASSNRNYGYT
TRBV25-1,TRBJ1-5,NA,ASSDRGESNQPQH
TRBV7-2,TRBJ1-2,NA,ASSPRGGVIYGYT
TRBV6-5,TRBJ2-3,NA,ASSFTLSTDTQY